The 16 T cell receptor beta chains below were found in one sample sequenced in a study of blood T cell repertoires in COVID-19. This table comes from immunoSEQ multiplex PCR, and its TCRdb copy is limited to in-frame clones, with some not included. This sample yields 120,000 to 150,000 clones, of which over 65% are seen a single time; around 4.8% belongs to the top ten. The source material was peripheral blood. These receptors were obtained from a human donor in a cohort sampled during active COVID-19.

V is TRBV19 and J is TRBJ1-4; D may be TRBD1 (5 bases). Germline loops: CDR1 LNHDA, CDR2 SQIVND (reference sequence). The CDR3 length is 12 residues. V was shortened by 4 bases and J by 12 bases, with 12 bases between the two germline ends. CDR3: CASSTSFRELFF. The CDR3 bases are TGTGCCAGTAGTACGAGCTTCAGGGAACTGTTTTTT.

V usage is TRBV12-2 and J usage is TRBJ2-7; the DNA was not used to check the table's D call, TRBD2. TRBV12-2 is designated a pseudogene. The CDR3 runs 17 residues. This chain's CDR3 is CASRLAPAGESSYEQYV. The CDR3 DNA is TGTGCAAGTCGCTTAGCGCCTGCGGGAGAAAGTTCCTACGAGCAGTACGTC.

CDR3 nucleotide sequence: TGCGCCAGCAGCCCCACCGGGACAGATGGCTACACCTTC. Protein sequence: CASSPTGTDGYTF. The rearrangement links TRBV5-1 to TRBJ1-2, with 7 bases lining up with TRBD1. V dropped 4 bases and J dropped 6; count of bases not matched to a gene: 6. This CDR3 contains 13 residues. Germline lookup yields CDR1 SGHRS and CDR2 YFSETQ. The full variable domain, rest sourced from reference TRBV5-1 and TRBJ1-2, is KAGVTQTPRYLIKTRGQQVTLSCSPISGHRSVSWYQQTPGQGLQFLFEYFSETQRNKGNFPGRFSGRQFSNSRSEMNVSTLELGDSALYLCASSPTGTDGYTFGSGTRLTVV.

The chain combines TRBV7-3 with TRBJ1-3; D gene ambiguous. The CDR3 totals 15 residues. Germline values: CDR1 SGHTA, CDR2 FQGTGA. V lost 5 bases and J lost 3, with 14 bases in between. The CDR3: CASSLLAGIGNTIYF. CDR3 DNA sequence: TGTGCCAGCAGCCTCCTTGCGGGTATTGGAAACACCATATATTTT.

The chain joins TRBV6-5 to TRBJ1-5; 8 bases map to TRBD1. CDR3 length equals 15 residues. V was clipped by 6 bases and J by 3 bases; unmatched bases: 7. Germline CDR1 and CDR2: MNHEY and SVGAGI. The CDR3 coding sequence is TGTGCCAGCAGGCCGGGACAGGTCCTCAATCAGCCCCAGCATTTT. Translation: CASRPGQVLNQPQHF.

The V call is TRBV2, the J call TRBJ2-3; 10 bases line up with TRBD2. Germline CDR1 SNHLY, CDR2 FYNNEI. V lost 6 bases and J lost 3; bases outside the gene matches: 6. The CDR3 runs 15 residues. The CDR3 region has the DNA TGTGCCAGCAGGCTAGCGGGAGTTAGGACAGATACGCAGTATTTT. As protein: CASRLAGVRTDTQYF.

The chain carries TRBV28 and TRBJ1-5, with TRBD1 identical over 11 bases. J was trimmed by 5 bases and V by 6 bases; bases with no gene match: 6. The germline V gene has CDR1 MDHEN and CDR2 SYDVKM. The CDR3 runs 15 residues. The CDR3 bases are TGTGCCAGCAGCCCCCGGGACAGGGGGTATCAGCCCCAGCATTTT. Its protein is CASSPRDRGYQPQHF.

This sequence joins TRBV30 and TRBJ2-5; D is perhaps TRBD1 (6 bases). The CDR3 covers 11 residues. CDR1 GTSNPN and CDR2 SVGIG come from the germline V gene (reference sequence). Trimming shortened V by 4 bases and J by 5 bases, and 8 bases separated the two germline ends. The CDR3 loop reads CAWNREETQYF. CDR3 DNA sequence: TGTGCCTGGAACAGGGAGGAGACCCAGTACTTC.

The chain recombines TRBV24-1 with TRBJ2-7, with TRBD2 identical over 9 bases. This CDR3 is built from 13 residues. CDR1 and CDR2 (germline): KGHDR, SFDVKD. Trimming at V came to 8 bases and at J to 2 bases, leaving 3 bases not matched to a gene. CDR3 protein: CATIRGRAYEQYV. The DNA for the CDR3 is TGTGCCACCATACGCGGGAGGGCCTACGAGCAGTACGTC.

V and J are TRBV27 and TRBJ1-5, with 10 positions matching TRBD1. Per the germline V gene, CDR1 is MNHEY and CDR2 is SMNVEV (reference sequence). The length of the CDR3 is 15 residues. V shed 7 bases and J 2 bases; nucleotides not matched to a gene: 5. The CDR3 DNA is TGTGCCAGCAAACCTGGGACAGGGGGCAATCAGCCCCAGCATTTT. Translation: CASKPGTGGNQPQHF.

A single count supports this clone. The chain uses TRBV6-5 and TRBJ1-2; maybe TRBD1 (5 bases). Trimming stripped 7 bases from V and 6 bases from J, with 18 bases between. Germline CDR1 and CDR2: MNHEY and SVGAGI. This CDR3 contains 14 residues. CDR3 DNA: TGTGCCAGCACCATTTCGGGGGTCCCGCATGGCTACACCTTC. Its protein is CASTISGVPHGYTF.

V is TRBV5-1 and J is TRBJ1-1; TRBD1 agrees at 10 bases. V lost 5 bases and J lost 5; bases outside the gene matches: 6. CDR1 is SGHRS, CDR2 YFSETQ, per germline. The CDR3 sequence is 14 residues long. The CDR3 nucleotides are TGCGCCAGCAGGGGGACAGGGGCCGAAACTGAAGCTTTCTTT. This translates into CASRGTGAETEAFF.

This chain joins TRBV4-2 and TRBJ1-2; 7 bases are a match to TRBD1. This CDR3 is built from 15 residues. Trimming cost V 0 bases and J 0 bases; bases outside gene matches: 1. Germline assignment: CDR1 LGHNA and CDR2 YNFKEQ. CDR3 sequence (DNA): TGTGCCAGCAGCCAAGAGCAGGGGGCTAACTATGGCTACACCTTC. Protein: CASSQEQGANYGYTF.

The sample holds one count of this clone. V is TRBV6-5 and J is TRBJ2-7; 8 nucleotides match TRBD1. V shed 6 bases, J shed 7 bases, and the junction held 14 bases outside the gene matches. CDR3 length: 15 amino acids. Germline CDR1 reads MNHEY; CDR2 reads SVGAGI. The CDR3 here is CASRPGGVWSGEQYF. CDR3 sequence (DNA): TGTGCCAGCAGACCAGGGGGCGTGTGGTCGGGGGAGCAGTACTTC.

V and J are TRBV11-2 and TRBJ2-2; 15 bases agree with TRBD2. V lost 6 bases and J lost 3; bases outside the gene matches: 2. Germline V gene sequence: CDR1 SGHAT, CDR2 FQNNGV. The CDR3 extends over 16 amino acids. The CDR3 spells CASSWTSGGDTGELFF. The DNA of the CDR3 is TGTGCCAGCAGTTGGACTAGCGGGGGGGACACCGGGGAGCTGTTTTTT.

This clone was seen a handful of times. The chain links TRBV2 to TRBJ2-7; 11 bases fit TRBD2. This CDR3 contains 18 residues. Trimming at V came to 8 bases and at J to 6 bases, leaving 21 bases not matched to a gene. Germline CDR1 and CDR2: SNHLY and FYNNEI. CDR3: CASLKGTSGSFPSGEQYV. Written as DNA, the CDR3 is TGTGCCAGCCTTAAGGGTACTAGCGGGAGTTTCCCCTCGGGCGAGCAGTACGTC.